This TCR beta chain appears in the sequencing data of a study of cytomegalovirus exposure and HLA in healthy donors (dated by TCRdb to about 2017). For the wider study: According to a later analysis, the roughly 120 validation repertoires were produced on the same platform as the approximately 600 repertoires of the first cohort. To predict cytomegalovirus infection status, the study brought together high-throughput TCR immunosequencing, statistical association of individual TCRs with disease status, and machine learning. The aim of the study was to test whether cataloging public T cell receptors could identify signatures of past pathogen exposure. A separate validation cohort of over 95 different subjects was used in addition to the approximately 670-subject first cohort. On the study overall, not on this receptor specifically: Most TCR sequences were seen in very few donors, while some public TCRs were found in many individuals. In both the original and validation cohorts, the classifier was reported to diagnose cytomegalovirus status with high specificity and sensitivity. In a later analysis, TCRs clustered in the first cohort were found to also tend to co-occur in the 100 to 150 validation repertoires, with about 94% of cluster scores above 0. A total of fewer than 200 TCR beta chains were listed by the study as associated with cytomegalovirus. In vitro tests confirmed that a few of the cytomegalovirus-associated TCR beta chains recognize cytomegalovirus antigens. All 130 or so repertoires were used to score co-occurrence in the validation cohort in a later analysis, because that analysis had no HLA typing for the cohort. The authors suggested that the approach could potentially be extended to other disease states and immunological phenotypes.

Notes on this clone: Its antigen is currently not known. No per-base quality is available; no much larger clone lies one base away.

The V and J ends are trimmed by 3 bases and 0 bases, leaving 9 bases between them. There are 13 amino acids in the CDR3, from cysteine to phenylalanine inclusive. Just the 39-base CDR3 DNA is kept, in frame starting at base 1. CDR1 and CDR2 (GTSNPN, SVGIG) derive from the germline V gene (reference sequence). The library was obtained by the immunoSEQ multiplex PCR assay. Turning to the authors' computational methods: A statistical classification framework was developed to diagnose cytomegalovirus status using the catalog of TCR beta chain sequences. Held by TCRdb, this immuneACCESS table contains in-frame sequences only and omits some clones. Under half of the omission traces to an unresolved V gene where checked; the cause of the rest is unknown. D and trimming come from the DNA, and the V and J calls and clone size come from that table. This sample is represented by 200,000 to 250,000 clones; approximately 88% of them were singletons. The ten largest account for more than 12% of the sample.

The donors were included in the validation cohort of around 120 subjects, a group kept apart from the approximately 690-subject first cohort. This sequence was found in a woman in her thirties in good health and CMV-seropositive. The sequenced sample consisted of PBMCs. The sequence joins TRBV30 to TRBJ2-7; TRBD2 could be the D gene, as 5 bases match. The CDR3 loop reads CAWSEGSSYEQYF. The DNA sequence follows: TGTGCCTGGAGCGAGGGAAGCTCCTACGAGCAGTACTTC.